This entry is about one TCR beta chain. The data originate from a study of T cells of healthy individuals. TCRdb processed the 5' RACE reads anew with MiXCR; each CDR3 protein has one entry. The sample records 85,000 to 100,000 distinct CDR3 sequences, roughly 18% being singletons. CDR3 size: 15 residues. Trimming removed 1 base from V and 7 bases from J; junction bases left unmatched: 7. Germline-derived CDR1 and CDR2 are MRHNA and SNTAGT. The receptor was isolated from a human donor in good health. The chain has TRBV6-4 and TRBJ2-1, with 7 bases aligning to TRBD2. CDR3 sequence reads: CASSDLGGGPNEQFF. Here the CDR3 DNA reads TGTGCCAGCAGTGACTTGGGGGGAGGGCCAAATGAGCAGTTCTTC.